This T cell receptor beta chain is from a study of response to subunit inactivated influenza vaccine. Regarding the study as a whole: That few new T cells are recruited by each seasonal influenza vaccination was the authors' suggestion.

Comment on this clonotype: Its antigen is still unknown.

TCRdb re-called the RT-PCR reads with MiXCR, one entry per CDR3 protein. Among around 760,000 distinct CDR3 sequences, approximately 15% were seen once, and the ten largest hold 5.5% to 8%. Per the germline V gene, CDR1 is MGHRA and CDR2 is YSYEKL. The CDR3 consists of 17 residues. V dropped 1 base and J dropped 0; count of bases not matched to a gene: 6. The starting material was PBMCs from blood, obtained 14 days before vaccination. This clonotype was obtained from a man aged 45-65 years who received an inactivated influenza vaccine. The chain is built from TRBV4-1 and TRBJ1-1; 9 positions match TRBD1. This chain's CDR3 is CASSQVWTGDMNTEAFF. DNA for the CDR3: TGCGCCAGCAGCCAAGTTTGGACAGGGGACATGAACACTGAAGCTTTCTTT.